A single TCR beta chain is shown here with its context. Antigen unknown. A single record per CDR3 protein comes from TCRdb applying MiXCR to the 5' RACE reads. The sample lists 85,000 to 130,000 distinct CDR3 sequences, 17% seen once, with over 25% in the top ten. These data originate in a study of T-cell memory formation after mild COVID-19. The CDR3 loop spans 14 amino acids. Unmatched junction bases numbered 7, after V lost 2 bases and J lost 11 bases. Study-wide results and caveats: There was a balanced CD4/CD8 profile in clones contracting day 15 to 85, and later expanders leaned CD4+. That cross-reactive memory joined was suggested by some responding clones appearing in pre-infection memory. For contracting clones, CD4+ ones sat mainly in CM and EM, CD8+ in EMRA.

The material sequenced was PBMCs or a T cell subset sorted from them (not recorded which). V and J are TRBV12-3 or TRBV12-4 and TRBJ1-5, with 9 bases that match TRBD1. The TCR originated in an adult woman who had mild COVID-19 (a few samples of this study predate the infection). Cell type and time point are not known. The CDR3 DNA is TGTGCCAGCAGTTTACGGGACAGGGAGGGGTCCCAGCATTTT. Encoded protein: CASSLRDREGSQHF.